A single sample is the source of the 8 T cell receptor beta chains below, sequenced in a study of blood T cell repertoires in COVID-19. Measured with immunoSEQ multiplex PCR; TCRdb has only the in-frame clones, and not every one. The profile covers 180,000 or so clones, with roughly 84% appearing a single time and roughly 15% taken by the ten largest. Sample: peripheral blood. These TCRs come from a woman between 65 and 79 years old with COVID-19, enrolled during active disease.

In its sample, this clone was seen once. The chain combines TRBV12-3 or TRBV12-4 with TRBJ1-1; the D is unclear. Trimming left V 8 bases short and J 3 bases short, with 7 bases between. The CDR3 runs 11 residues. CDR3 sequence: CASWQYTEAFF. In DNA form, the CDR3 reads TGTGCCAGCTGGCAGTACACTGAAGCTTTCTTT.

CDR3 protein: CASRGQGATNEKLFF. As DNA, the CDR3 is TGTGCCAGCAGGGGACAGGGGGCAACTAATGAAAAACTGTTTTTT. The chain employs TRBV2 and TRBJ1-4, with 11 bases fitting TRBD1. CDR1 and CDR2 (germline): SNHLY, FYNNEI. J was trimmed by 0 bases and V by 6 bases; bases with no gene match: 0. The CDR3 has 15 amino acids.

The chain employs TRBV28 and TRBJ2-7, with D possibly TRBD2 on 6 matching bases. V lost 8 bases, J lost 5 bases, and 19 bases lay in between. Per the germline V gene, CDR1 is MDHEN and CDR2 is SYDVKM. The CDR3 is 14 amino acids. Here the CDR3 reads CASRAVEGSHEQYF. The CDR3 nucleotides are TGTGCCAGCCGGGCGGTGGAGGGGTCCCACGAGCAGTACTTC.

Points on this clone: The junction and the germline gene differ at one end; a read error may be behind it. The CDR3 nucleotides read TGCGCCAGCAGCCCGGGGACTAGCGGGTTAGAGTGGGACTTC. It is translated as CASSPGTSGLEWDF. The chain employs TRBV5-1 and TRBJ2-7; 12 nucleotides match TRBD2. Germline CDR1 SGHRS, CDR2 YFSETQ. The CDR3 runs to 14 residues.

This clone was seen a single time. V is TRBV5-1 and J is TRBJ1-3; TRBD1 might be the D (6 bases). CDR1 is SGHRS, CDR2 YFSETQ, per germline. V was trimmed by 5 bases and J by 0 bases, leaving 12 bases between them. The CDR3 totals 15 residues. As DNA, the CDR3 is TGCGCCAGCAGGGCGGACAGCTTCTCTGGAAACACCATATATTTT. This encodes CASRADSFSGNTIYF.

In this sample, this clone turned up a few times. The J gene is TRBJ1-2, the V gene TRBV28; D possibly corresponds to TRBD1 (5 bases). Germline lookup yields CDR1 MDHEN and CDR2 SYDVKM. Trimming removed 5 bases at V and 4 bases at J, with 14 bases between. The CDR3 is 14 amino acids. The CDR3 region has the DNA TGTGCCAGCAGTCCAATACAGGTTCTCTATGGCTACACCTTC. Amino acid sequence: CASSPIQVLYGYTF.

The V and J genes are TRBV24-1 and TRBJ1-1; TRBD1 aligns across 7 bases. This CDR3 spans 15 amino acids. In germline, CDR1 is KGHDR, CDR2 SFDVKD. With 4 bases clipped from V and 1 base from J, the junction kept 5 bases outside the gene matches. As DNA, the CDR3 is TGTGCCACCAGTGACGCAGGGGGTGGGAACACTGAAGCTTTCTTT. Protein: CATSDAGGGNTEAFF.

V gene TRBV30 combines with J gene TRBJ1-5, with D perhaps matching TRBD1 (6 bases). The CDR3 totals 14 residues. Germline CDR1 reads GTSNPN; CDR2 reads SVGIG (reference sequence). Trimming pared 3 bases from V and 5 bases from J, leaving 14 bases between. CDR3 region: CAWSANRVDQPQHF. DNA for the CDR3: TGTGCCTGGAGCGCAAACAGGGTCGATCAGCCCCAGCATTTT.